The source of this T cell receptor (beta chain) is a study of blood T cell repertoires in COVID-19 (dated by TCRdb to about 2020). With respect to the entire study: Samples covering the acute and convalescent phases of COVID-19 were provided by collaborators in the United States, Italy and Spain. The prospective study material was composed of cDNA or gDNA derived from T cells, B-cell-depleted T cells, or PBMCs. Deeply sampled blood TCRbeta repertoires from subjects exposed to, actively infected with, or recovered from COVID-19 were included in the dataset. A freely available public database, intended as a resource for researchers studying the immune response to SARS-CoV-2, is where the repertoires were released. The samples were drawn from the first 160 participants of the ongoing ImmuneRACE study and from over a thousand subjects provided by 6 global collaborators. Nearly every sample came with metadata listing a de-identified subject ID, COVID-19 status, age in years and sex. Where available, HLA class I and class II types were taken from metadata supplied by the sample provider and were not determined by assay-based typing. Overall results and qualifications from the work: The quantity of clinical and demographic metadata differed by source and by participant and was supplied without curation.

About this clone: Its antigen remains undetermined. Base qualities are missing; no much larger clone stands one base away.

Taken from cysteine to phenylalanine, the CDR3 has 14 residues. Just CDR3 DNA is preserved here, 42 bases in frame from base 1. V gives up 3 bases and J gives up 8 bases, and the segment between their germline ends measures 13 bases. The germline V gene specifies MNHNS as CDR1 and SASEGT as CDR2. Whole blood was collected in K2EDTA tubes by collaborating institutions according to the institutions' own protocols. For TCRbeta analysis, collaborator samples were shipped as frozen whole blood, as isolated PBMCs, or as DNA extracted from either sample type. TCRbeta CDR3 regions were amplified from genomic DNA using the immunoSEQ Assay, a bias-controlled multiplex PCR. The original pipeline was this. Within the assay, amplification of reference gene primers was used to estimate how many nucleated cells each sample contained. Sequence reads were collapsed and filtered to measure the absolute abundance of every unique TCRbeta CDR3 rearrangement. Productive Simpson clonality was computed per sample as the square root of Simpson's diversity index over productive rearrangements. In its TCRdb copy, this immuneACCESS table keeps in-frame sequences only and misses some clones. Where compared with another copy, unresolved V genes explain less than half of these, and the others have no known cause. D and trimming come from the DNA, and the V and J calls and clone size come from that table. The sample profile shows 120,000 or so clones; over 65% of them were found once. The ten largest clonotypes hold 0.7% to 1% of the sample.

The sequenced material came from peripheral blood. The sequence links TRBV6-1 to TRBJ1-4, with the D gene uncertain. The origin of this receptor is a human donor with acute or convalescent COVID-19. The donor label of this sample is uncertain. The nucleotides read TGTGCCAGCAGTGACGGGGTGCTCGGGGAAAAACTGTTTTTT. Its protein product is CASSDGVLGEKLFF.